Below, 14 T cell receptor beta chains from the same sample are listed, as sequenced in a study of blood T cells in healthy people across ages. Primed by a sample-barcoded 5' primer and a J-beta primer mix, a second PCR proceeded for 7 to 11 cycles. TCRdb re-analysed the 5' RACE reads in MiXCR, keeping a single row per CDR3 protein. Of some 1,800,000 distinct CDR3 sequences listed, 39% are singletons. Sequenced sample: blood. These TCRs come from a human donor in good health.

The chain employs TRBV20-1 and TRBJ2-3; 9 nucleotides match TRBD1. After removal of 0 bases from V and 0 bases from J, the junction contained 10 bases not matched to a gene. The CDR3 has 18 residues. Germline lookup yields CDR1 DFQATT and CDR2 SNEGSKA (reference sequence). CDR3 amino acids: CSARDVNRGLRSTDTQYF. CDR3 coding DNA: TGCAGTGCTAGAGATGTTAACAGGGGGCTGAGGAGCACAGATACGCAGTATTTT.

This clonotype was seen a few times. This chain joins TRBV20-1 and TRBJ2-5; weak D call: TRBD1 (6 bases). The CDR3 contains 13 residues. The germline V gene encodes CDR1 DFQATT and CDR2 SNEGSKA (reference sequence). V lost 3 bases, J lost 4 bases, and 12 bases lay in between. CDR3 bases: TGCAGTGCTAGTGGTGGGGGCGGAGAGACCCAGTACTTC. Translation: CSASGGGGETQYF.

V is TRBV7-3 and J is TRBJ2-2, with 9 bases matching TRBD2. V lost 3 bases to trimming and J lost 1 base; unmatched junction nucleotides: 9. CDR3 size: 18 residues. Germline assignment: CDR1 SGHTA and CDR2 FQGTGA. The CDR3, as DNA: TGTGCCAGCAGCTTGGGGGGGCTAGCGGGAATGAACACCGGGGAGCTGTTTTTT. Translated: CASSLGGLAGMNTGELFF.

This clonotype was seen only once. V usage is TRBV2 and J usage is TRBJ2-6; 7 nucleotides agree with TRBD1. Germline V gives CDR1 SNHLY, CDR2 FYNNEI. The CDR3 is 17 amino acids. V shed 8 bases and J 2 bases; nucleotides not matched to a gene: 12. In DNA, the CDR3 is TGTGCCAGCTCTCTGACAGGGATTTCCGCTGGGGCCAACGTCCTGACTTTC. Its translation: CASSLTGISAGANVLTF.

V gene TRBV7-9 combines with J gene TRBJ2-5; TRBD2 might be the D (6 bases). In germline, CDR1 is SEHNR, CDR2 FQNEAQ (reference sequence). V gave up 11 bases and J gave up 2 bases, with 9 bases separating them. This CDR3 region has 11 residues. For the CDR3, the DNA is TGTGCCGGGGGGAGTCAAGAGACCCAGTACTTC. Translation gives CAGGSQETQYF.

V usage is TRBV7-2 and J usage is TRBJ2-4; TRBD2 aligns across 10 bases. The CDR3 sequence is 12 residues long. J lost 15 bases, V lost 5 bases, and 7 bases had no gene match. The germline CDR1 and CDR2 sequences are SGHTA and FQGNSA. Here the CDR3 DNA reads TGTGCCAGCAGCGCCTCCGGGACTAGCGCGTACTTC. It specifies CASSASGTSAYF.

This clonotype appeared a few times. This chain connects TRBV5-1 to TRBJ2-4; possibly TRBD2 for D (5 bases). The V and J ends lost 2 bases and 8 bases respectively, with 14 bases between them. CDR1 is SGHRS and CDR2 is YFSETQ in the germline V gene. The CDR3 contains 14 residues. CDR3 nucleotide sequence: TGCGCCAGCAGCTTACGACGGGGTCGGGACATTCAGTACTTC. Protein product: CASSLRRGRDIQYF.

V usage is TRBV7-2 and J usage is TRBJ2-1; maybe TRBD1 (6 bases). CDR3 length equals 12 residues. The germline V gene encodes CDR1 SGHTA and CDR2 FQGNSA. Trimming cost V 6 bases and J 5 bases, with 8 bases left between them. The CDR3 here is CASRRGNNEQFF. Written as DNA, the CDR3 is TGTGCCAGCAGAAGGGGGAACAATGAGCAGTTCTTC.

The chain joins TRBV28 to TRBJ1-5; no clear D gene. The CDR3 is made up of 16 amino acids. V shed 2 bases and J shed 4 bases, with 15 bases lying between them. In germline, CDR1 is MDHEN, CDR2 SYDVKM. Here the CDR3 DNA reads TGTGCCAGCAGTTTACCCATCGACGGCCCTAATCAGCCCCAGCATTTT. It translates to CASSLPIDGPNQPQHF.

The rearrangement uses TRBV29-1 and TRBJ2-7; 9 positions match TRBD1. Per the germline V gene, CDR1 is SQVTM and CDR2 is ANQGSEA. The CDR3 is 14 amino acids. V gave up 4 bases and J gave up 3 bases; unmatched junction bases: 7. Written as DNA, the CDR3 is TGCAGCGTTGCCACAGGGGGCCTCGGCTACGAGCAGTACTTC. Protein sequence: CSVATGGLGYEQYF.

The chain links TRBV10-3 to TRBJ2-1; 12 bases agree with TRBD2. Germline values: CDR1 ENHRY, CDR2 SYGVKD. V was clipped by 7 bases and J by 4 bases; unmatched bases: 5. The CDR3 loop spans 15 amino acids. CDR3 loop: CAITTSGGLYNEQFF. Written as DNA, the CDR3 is TGTGCCATCACGACTAGCGGGGGCCTTTACAATGAGCAGTTCTTC.

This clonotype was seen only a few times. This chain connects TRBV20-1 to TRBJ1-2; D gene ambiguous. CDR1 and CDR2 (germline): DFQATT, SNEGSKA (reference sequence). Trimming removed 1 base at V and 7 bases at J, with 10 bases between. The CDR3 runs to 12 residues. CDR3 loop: CSARGLPFGYTF. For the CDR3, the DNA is TGCAGTGCTAGAGGTCTGCCCTTTGGCTACACCTTC.

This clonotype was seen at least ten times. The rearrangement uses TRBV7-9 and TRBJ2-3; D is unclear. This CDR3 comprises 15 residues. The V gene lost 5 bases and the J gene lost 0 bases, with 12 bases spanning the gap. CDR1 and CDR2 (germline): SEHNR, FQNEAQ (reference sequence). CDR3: CASSPPGVSTDTQYF. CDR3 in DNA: TGTGCCAGCAGCCCCCCTGGGGTCAGCACAGATACGCAGTATTTT.

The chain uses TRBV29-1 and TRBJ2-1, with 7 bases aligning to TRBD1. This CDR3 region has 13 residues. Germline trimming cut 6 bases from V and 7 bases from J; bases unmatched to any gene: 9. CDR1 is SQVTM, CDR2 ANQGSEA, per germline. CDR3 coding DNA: TGCAGCGTCAGCTCCCCGACAGGGAATGAGCAGTTCTTC. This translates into CSVSSPTGNEQFF.